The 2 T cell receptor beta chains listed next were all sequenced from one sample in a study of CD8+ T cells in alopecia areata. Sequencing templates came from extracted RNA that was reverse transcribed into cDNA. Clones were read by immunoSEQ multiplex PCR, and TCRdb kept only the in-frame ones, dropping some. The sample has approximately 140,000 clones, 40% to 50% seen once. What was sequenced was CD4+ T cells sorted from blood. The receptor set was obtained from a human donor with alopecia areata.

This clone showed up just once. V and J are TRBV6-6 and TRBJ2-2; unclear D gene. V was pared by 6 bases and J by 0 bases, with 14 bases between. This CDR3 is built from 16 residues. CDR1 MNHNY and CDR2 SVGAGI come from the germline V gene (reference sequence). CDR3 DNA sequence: TGTGCCAGCAGCCGGCGGAACGCCGCGAACACCGGGGAGCTGTTTTTT. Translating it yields CASSRRNAANTGELFF.

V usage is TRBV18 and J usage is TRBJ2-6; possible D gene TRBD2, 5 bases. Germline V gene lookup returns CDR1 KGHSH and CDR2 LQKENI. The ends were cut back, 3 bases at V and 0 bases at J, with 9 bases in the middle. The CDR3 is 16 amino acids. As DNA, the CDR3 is TGTGCCAGCTCACCCGGACTTGGCTCTGGGGCCAACGTCCTGACTTTC. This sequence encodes CASSPGLGSGANVLTF.